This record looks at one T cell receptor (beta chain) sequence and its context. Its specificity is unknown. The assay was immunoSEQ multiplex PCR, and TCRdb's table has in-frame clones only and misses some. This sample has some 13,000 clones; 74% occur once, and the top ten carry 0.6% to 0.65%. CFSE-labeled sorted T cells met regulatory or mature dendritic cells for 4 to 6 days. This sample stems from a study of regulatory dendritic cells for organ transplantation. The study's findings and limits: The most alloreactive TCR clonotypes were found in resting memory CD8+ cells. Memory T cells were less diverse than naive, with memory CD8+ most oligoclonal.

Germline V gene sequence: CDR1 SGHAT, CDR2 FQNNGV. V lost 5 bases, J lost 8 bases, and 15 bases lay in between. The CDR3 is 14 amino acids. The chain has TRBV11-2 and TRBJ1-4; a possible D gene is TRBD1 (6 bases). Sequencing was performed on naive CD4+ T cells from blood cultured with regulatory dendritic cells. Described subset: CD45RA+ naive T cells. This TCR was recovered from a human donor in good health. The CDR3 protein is CASSLQGSGEKLFF. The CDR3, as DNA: TGTGCCAGCAGCCTACAGGGATCGGGAGAAAAACTGTTTTTT.